This TCR beta chain appears in the sequencing data of a study of cytomegalovirus exposure and HLA in healthy donors. Study summary: Earlier results showed roughly 120 million unique TCR beta sequences derived from roughly 190 million T cells. From donors who were HLA-typed, an early data release held around 85 million unique TCRs. Findings and limits, study-wide: Accurate prediction of HLA-A and HLA-B alleles (for most subjects) was reportedly achieved from TCR beta sequences.

Germline V gene sequence: CDR1 SGHRS, CDR2 YFSETQ. This CDR3 has 14 residues. Germline trimming cut 0 bases from V and 4 bases from J; bases unmatched to any gene: 4. Primers: 60 Vbeta forward and 13 Jbeta reverse. Here immunoSEQ multiplex PCR was the method, and the copy in TCRdb shows in-frame clones only, minus some. This table holds fewer than 130,000 clones, 70% to 90% found once. Worth noting for this clone: Its antigen is currently unknown.

Each donor's status was that of a healthy bone marrow donor. The sample was PBMCs. This receptor was taken from a man in his forties or fifties in good health and CMV-seronegative. This chain joins TRBV5-1 and TRBJ2-7; 7 bases align to TRBD1. The CDR3: CASSLDRGRYEQYF. The CDR3 bases are TGCGCCAGCAGCTTGGACAGGGGTAGGTACGAGCAGTACTTC.